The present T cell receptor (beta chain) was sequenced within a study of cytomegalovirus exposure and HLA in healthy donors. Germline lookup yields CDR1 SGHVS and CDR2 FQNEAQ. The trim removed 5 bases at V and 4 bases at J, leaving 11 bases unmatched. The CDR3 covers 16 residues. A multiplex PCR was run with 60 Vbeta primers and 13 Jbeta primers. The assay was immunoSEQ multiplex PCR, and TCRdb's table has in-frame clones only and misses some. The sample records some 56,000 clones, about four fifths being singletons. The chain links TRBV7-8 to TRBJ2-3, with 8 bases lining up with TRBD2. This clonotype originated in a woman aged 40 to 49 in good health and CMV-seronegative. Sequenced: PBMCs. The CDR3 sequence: CASSPRLWTSPDTQYF. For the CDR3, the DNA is TGTGCCAGCAGCCCCCGCCTCTGGACTAGCCCAGATACGCAGTATTTT.